The present TCR beta chain was sequenced within a study of regulatory T cells in long-lasting Graves disease. Building the TCR beta libraries relied on iRepertoire HTBI primers, and CDR3 regions underwent Arm-PCR. As originally analysed: Throughout the samples, researchers identified about 62 TRBV and about 15 TRBJ segments. TCRdb called the multiplex PCR reads again in MiXCR, with one record for every CDR3 protein. The V and J calls and clone size come from TCRdb's table, not from the authors' own analysis. This sample yields hundreds of thousands of distinct CDR3 sequences, of which 9.5% to 15% are seen a single time; roughly 8.9% belongs to the top ten. The time point is: newly diagnosed GD, antithyroid drugs for less than 3 months. From RNA extracted from PBMCs, the TCR library was made. These data also featured in a second study, about T cells in Graves' hyperthyroidism and ophthalmopathy.

The sequenced sample was peripheral blood mononuclear cells (PBMCs), obtained at new diagnosis, from a patient treated with antithyroid drugs. The sequence derives from a woman aged 25 to 39 with Graves disease.

The CDR3 region is CASTPGNEQFF. The CDR3 region has the DNA TGTGCCAGCACGCCCGGCAATGAGCAGTTCTTC. The chain recombines TRBV6-2 or TRBV6-3 with TRBJ2-1, with D unclear. Germline loops: CDR1 MNHEY, CDR2 SVGEGT. The V gene lost 7 bases and the J gene lost 6 bases, with 7 bases spanning the gap. The CDR3 covers 11 residues.